This paragraph covers one TCR beta chain sequence. This record belongs to a study of blood T cell repertoires in COVID-19. This table comes from immunoSEQ multiplex PCR, and its TCRdb copy is limited to in-frame clones, with some not included. This table holds 100,000 to 150,000 clones, about four fifths found once. The clonotype comes from a woman between 45 and 65 years old with acute or convalescent COVID-19. Sample: peripheral blood.

This chain's CDR3 is CASSLLVNNEQFF. The DNA of the CDR3 is TGTGCCAGCAGTTTGCTAGTCAACAATGAGCAGTTCTTC. The chain has TRBV12-3 or TRBV12-4 and TRBJ2-1; no definite D call. The CDR3 has 13 amino acids. With 3 bases removed from V and 5 bases from J, the gap between germline ends came to 8 bases.